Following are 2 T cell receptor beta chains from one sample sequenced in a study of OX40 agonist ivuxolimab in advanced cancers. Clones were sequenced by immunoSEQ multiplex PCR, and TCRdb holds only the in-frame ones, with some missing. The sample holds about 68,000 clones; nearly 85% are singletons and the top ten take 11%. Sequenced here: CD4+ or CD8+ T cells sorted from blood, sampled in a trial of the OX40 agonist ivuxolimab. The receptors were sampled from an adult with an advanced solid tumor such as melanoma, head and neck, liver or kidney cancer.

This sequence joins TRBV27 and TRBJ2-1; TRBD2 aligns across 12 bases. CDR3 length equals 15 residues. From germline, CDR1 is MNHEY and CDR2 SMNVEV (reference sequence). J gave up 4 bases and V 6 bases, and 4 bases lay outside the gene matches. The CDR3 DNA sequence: TGTGCCAGCAGCCCTCTAGCGGGGGGGTACAATGAGCAGTTCTTC. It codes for CASSPLAGGYNEQFF.

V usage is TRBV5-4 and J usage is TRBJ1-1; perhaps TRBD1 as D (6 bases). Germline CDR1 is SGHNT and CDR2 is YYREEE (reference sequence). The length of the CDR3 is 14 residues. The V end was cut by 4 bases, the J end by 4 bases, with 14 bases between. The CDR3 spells CASSPATGSTEAFF. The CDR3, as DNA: TGTGCCAGCAGCCCGGCGACAGGTTCCACTGAAGCTTTCTTT.